This T cell receptor beta chain emerged from a study of blood T cell repertoires in COVID-19. Study context: Spain, Italy and the United States supplied samples that represented acute and convalescent COVID-19. T cells, B-cell-depleted T cells, or PBMCs provided the cDNA or gDNA that served as material.

Germline V gene data show CDR1 as MDHEN and CDR2 as SYDVKM. The germline V and J ends were trimmed by 7 bases and 5 bases, with 15 bases remaining between them. The length of the CDR3 is 14 residues. Original handling: Estimated nucleated cell counts came from reference gene primer amplification. Using immunoSEQ multiplex PCR, the repertoire was profiled, and TCRdb retains in-frame clones only, with some absent. D and trimming come from the DNA, and the V and J calls and clone size come from that table. The data show about 78,000 clones, with approximately 86% seen just once and approximately 4.4% held by the top ten.

The chain joins TRBV28 to TRBJ2-1; weak D call: TRBD2 (6 bases). This sequence was found in a man between 50 and 59 years old with active or convalescent COVID-19. The specimen sequenced was peripheral blood. The CDR3 here is CASKPGGRDNEQFF. In DNA form, the CDR3 reads TGTGCCAGCAAACCTGGAGGGCGCGACAATGAGCAGTTCTTC. Full variable domain (missing parts from reference TRBV28 and TRBJ2-1): DVKVTQSSRYLVKRTGEKVFLECVQDMDHENMFWYRQDPGLGLRLIYFSYDVKMKEKGDIPEGYSVSREKKERFSLILESASTNQTSMYLCASKPGGRDNEQFFGPGTRLTVL.